The 12 T cell receptor beta chains given below trace back to one sample, sequenced in a study of T cells in Graves' hyperthyroidism and ophthalmopathy. TCR beta CDR3 sequences were amplified from RNA transcripts. Initially, a first-round RT-PCR of the TCR CDR3 employed the HTBI primer set. TCRdb used MiXCR to reprocess the multiplex PCR reads, holding one entry per CDR3 protein. The sample has about 570,000 distinct CDR3 sequences; roughly 15% are singletons. The sample taken for sequencing was blood. Source of these receptors: a woman aged 40 to 50 with Graves' hyperthyroidism.

This clonotype was seen at least ten times. The CDR3 bases are TGTGCCAGCAGCCTATGGACAGAGGGCTACACCTTC. This sequence encodes CASSLWTEGYTF. The V gene is TRBV11-2, the J gene TRBJ1-2; perhaps TRBD1 as D (6 bases). Between the trimmed V and J ends, which lost 5 bases and 8 bases, there was a span of 12 bases. The length of the CDR3 is 12 residues. The germline CDR1 and CDR2 sequences are SGHAT and FQNNGV.

This clonotype was recorded at least ten times. J is TRBJ2-7 and V is TRBV9; D unresolved. There are 14 residues in the CDR3. Germline lookup yields CDR1 SGDLS and CDR2 YYNGEE. V was shortened by 0 bases and J by 7 bases, with 14 bases between the two germline ends. The CDR3 here is CASSVEAVLGEQYF. The CDR3 nucleotides read TGTGCCAGCAGCGTAGAGGCAGTCCTAGGAGAGCAGTACTTC.

The V call is TRBV28, the J call TRBJ1-5; weak D call: TRBD1 (5 bases). Looked up from germline, CDR1 is MDHEN and CDR2 is SYDVKM. Trimming pared 4 bases from V and 0 bases from J, leaving 10 bases between. CDR3 size: 15 residues. The CDR3 here is CASSYGQVSNQPQHF. In DNA, the CDR3 is TGTGCCAGCAGTTACGGACAAGTTAGCAATCAGCCCCAGCATTTT.

Ten or more counts support this clonotype. This chain connects TRBV27 to TRBJ2-2; 11 bases fit TRBD2. Germline V gives CDR1 MNHEY, CDR2 SMNVEV (reference sequence). After removal of 3 bases from V and 0 bases from J, the junction contained 3 bases not matched to a gene. This CDR3 contains 17 residues. The CDR3 nucleotides are TGTGCCAGCAGTTTTGGACTAGCGGGCCCGAACACCGGGGAGCTGTTTTTT. Its translation: CASSFGLAGPNTGELFF.

The V call is TRBV10-3, the J call TRBJ2-7; D gene ambiguous. Per germline, CDR1 ENHRY and CDR2 SYGVKD. Trimming left V 3 bases short and J 2 bases short, with 11 bases between. This CDR3 spans 14 amino acids. CDR3 sequence: CAISDSSHPYEQYF. The DNA of the CDR3 is TGTGCCATCAGTGATTCGAGCCACCCCTACGAGCAGTACTTC.

The sample holds many counts of this clonotype. The J gene is TRBJ2-3, the V gene TRBV5-1; 7 positions agree with TRBD1. V shed 4 bases and J 3 bases; nucleotides not matched to a gene: 8. CDR3 length: 15 amino acids. Germline CDR1 and CDR2: SGHRS and YFSETQ. The CDR3 DNA follows: TGCGCCAGCAGCCAGACAGGGTTTAGGACAGATACGCAGTATTTT. Translating gives CASSQTGFRTDTQYF.

As regards this clonotype: A much bigger clone sits one base away, suggesting this may be a read error. This chain joins TRBV28 and TRBJ1-4, with 7 positions matching TRBD1. The germline CDR1 and CDR2 sequences are MDHEN and SYDVKM. The V gene end was trimmed by 4 bases and the J gene end by 3 bases; junction bases not matched to a gene: 5. The CDR3 has 15 residues. The CDR3, as DNA: TGTGCCAGCAGTTCCACAGGGGAACCTAATGAAAAACTGTTTTTT. Protein product: CASSSTGEPNEKLFF.

V usage is TRBV7-3 and J usage is TRBJ2-5; TRBD2 agrees at 8 bases. After removal of 3 bases from V and 2 bases from J, the junction contained 5 bases not matched to a gene. The CDR3 has 15 amino acids. Germline CDR1 reads SGHTA; CDR2 reads FQGTGA. The CDR3 DNA follows: TGTGCCAGCAGCTTCGGGACTAGGACACAAGAGACCCAGTACTTC. This codes for CASSFGTRTQETQYF. Looking up the rest from reference TRBV7-3 and TRBJ2-5 gives the full variable domain: GAGVSQTPSNKVTEKGKYVELRCDPISGHTALYWYRQSLGQGPEFLIYFQGTGAADDSGLPNDRFFAVRPEGSVSTLKIQRTERGDSAVYLCASSFGTRTQETQYFGPGTRLLVL.

The V gene is TRBV6-1, the J gene TRBJ2-5, with 7 positions matching TRBD1. The germline gives CDR1 MNHNS, CDR2 SASEGT. The CDR3 runs 15 residues. The V gene end was trimmed by 6 bases and the J gene end by 5 bases; junction bases not matched to a gene: 12. The CDR3 region is CASSRRQGTGETQYF. In nucleotides, the CDR3 is TGTGCCAGCAGCCGTCGACAGGGAACTGGGGAGACCCAGTACTTC.

Turning to this clonotype: Because the CDR3's place on the DNA is in doubt, the DNA is left out and the CDR3 is given as listed by TCRdb. Here the CDR3 reads CASSQTSVYFCAISEGVLGSPLHF. This sequence joins TRBV2 and TRBJ1-6. With termini counted, the CDR3 has 24 amino acids. The V gene's germline CDR1 is SNHLY and CDR2 FYNNEI.

This clonotype was observed at least ten times. The genes are TRBV28 and TRBJ2-7; perhaps TRBD1 as D (6 bases). There are 15 residues in the CDR3. CDR1 and CDR2 from the germline V gene are MDHEN and SYDVKM. Deletions cut 2 bases from V and 1 base from J, with 12 bases between. DNA for the CDR3: TGTGCCAGCAGTTTAGCCGTAGGGGGTTCCTACGAGCAGTACTTC. Its translation is CASSLAVGGSYEQYF.

Here the CDR3 DNA reads TGTGCCAGCAGTGAACTTACTAGCGGGAGAGAGTACGAGCAGTACTTC. This encodes CASSELTSGREYEQYF. The rearrangement links TRBV25-1 to TRBJ2-7; TRBD2 aligns across 11 bases. This CDR3 has 16 amino acids. Germline CDR1 is MGHDK and CDR2 is SYGVNS. With 2 bases clipped from V and 4 bases from J, the junction kept 7 bases outside the gene matches.